The 25 T cell receptor beta chains given below trace back to one sample, sequenced in a study of T cells in localized non-small cell lung cancer. TCRdb's copy holds only in-frame clones and misses some; the assay was immunoSEQ multiplex PCR. The sample gives fewer than 950 clones, less than 30% of which show up once; 9.2% is in the top ten. Sequences were derived from lung tumor tissue, sampled before any cancer treatment. Receptors were obtained from a female donor of 60 years or more with stage III squamous cell lung carcinoma.

This clone has a handful of counts. The chain couples TRBV11-3 to TRBJ2-7; 7 nucleotides align to TRBD1. The germline V gene encodes CDR1 SGHNT and CDR2 YENEEA. This CDR3 is built from 15 residues. V trimming: 5 bases; J trimming: 2 bases; junction bases outside the gene matches: 9. The CDR3 here is CASSRTGQATYEQYF. CDR3 coding DNA: TGTGCCAGCAGCAGGACCGGACAGGCAACCTACGAGCAGTACTTC.

The rearrangement joins TRBV1 to TRBJ1-1; TRBD1, the table's D call, was not compared with the DNA. TRBV1 is a pseudogene locus. The CDR3 covers 14 residues. The CDR3 spells CASSQRTGGTEAFF. Here the CDR3 DNA reads TGCGCCAGCAGCCAGAGGACAGGGGGCACTGAAGCTTTCTTT.

This rearrangement joins TRBV14 to TRBJ2-3; 7 bases map to TRBD1. CDR3 length: 17 amino acids. The germline CDR1 and CDR2 sequences are SGHDN and FVKESK. The J segment lost 0 bases and the V segment lost 2 bases, leaving 8 bases of the junction unmatched. CDR3 loop: CASSQPRQGASTDTQYF. CDR3 in DNA: TGTGCCAGCAGCCAACCAAGACAGGGAGCCAGCACAGATACGCAGTATTTT.

V is TRBV28 and J is TRBJ1-2; D possibly corresponds to TRBD1 (5 bases). Germline lookup yields CDR1 MDHEN and CDR2 SYDVKM. With 5 bases removed from V and 2 bases from J, the gap between germline ends came to 15 bases. The CDR3 is 15 amino acids. CDR3 DNA sequence: TGTGCCAGCAGTCCACTACGGGACCGAAACTATGGCTACACCTTC. Amino acid sequence: CASSPLRDRNYGYTF.

The chain has TRBV28 and TRBJ2-3; TRBD2 matches 11 bases. Per germline, CDR1 MDHEN and CDR2 SYDVKM. This CDR3 has 15 amino acids. V trimming: 2 bases; J trimming: 3 bases; junction bases outside the gene matches: 1. DNA for the CDR3: TGTGCCAGCAGTTTACGGACTAGCGGGACAGATACGCAGTATTTT. Translated, it gives CASSLRTSGTDTQYF.

The chain links TRBV19 to TRBJ1-2; no reliable D call. V was pared by 2 bases and J by 3 bases, with 10 bases between. Germline values: CDR1 LNHDA, CDR2 SQIVND (reference sequence). The length of the CDR3 is 14 residues. DNA for the CDR3: TGTGCCAGTAGTATAAGGGTTATCGACTATGGCTACACCTTC. Protein sequence: CASSIRVIDYGYTF.

This clone was seen more than once but under ten times. This chain links TRBV9 with TRBJ2-2; 9 nucleotides match TRBD2. V was clipped by 1 base and J by 5 bases; unmatched bases: 12. CDR1 is SGDLS and CDR2 is YYNGEE in the germline V gene. The CDR3 is made up of 18 amino acids. Here the CDR3 DNA reads TGTGCCAGCAGCGTAACGTCTAGCGGGAAGGCCCGAACCGGGGAGCTGTTTTTT. Translating gives CASSVTSSGKARTGELFF.

This clone was detected once. This chain connects TRBV28 to TRBJ2-7, with TRBD2 identical over 7 bases. This CDR3 is 14 amino acids long. The germline V gene has CDR1 MDHEN and CDR2 SYDVKM. V was pared by 3 bases and J by 4 bases, with 6 bases of the junction left unmatched. Here the CDR3 reads CASSFGAGVYEQYF. The CDR3 DNA follows: TGTGCCAGCAGTTTTGGGGCGGGGGTTTACGAGCAGTACTTC.

This clone was detected a few times. The V and J genes are TRBV9 and TRBJ1-1; D uncertain. The CDR3 is 16 amino acids. Germline V gene sequence: CDR1 SGDLS, CDR2 YYNGEE. V was trimmed by 5 bases and J by 2 bases, leaving 19 bases between them. The CDR3 DNA follows: TGTGCCAGCAGTGAAGCGCTTCAGGCGGGAAACACTGAAGCTTTCTTT. Translating it yields CASSEALQAGNTEAFF.

The chain carries TRBV28 and TRBJ1-3, with D possibly matching TRBD1 (5 bases). Germline lookup yields CDR1 MDHEN and CDR2 SYDVKM. Trimming pared 7 bases from V and 0 bases from J, leaving 19 bases between. The CDR3 totals 17 residues. The CDR3 protein is CASTGGVGRFSGNTIYF. CDR3 coding DNA: TGTGCCAGCACCGGGGGGGTAGGGCGCTTCTCTGGAAACACCATATATTTT.

The rearrangement joins TRBV9 to TRBJ2-7; no firm D call. Trimming removed 5 bases at V and 1 base at J, with 13 bases between. The CDR3 sequence is 14 residues long. Per the germline V gene, CDR1 is SGDLS and CDR2 is YYNGEE. This chain's CDR3 is CASSVSPRSYEQYF. In DNA, the CDR3 is TGTGCCAGCAGTGTTAGTCCTCGATCCTACGAGCAGTACTTC.

This clone ranks as hyperexpanded (1% or more). The chain employs TRBV19 and TRBJ2-5; the match to TRBD2 covers 15 bases. The germline V gene encodes CDR1 LNHDA and CDR2 SQIVND (reference sequence). V gave up 7 bases and J gave up 4 bases; unmatched junction bases: 4. The CDR3 spans 15 residues. CDR3 in amino acids: CASKPGLAGGETQYF. In DNA, the CDR3 is TGTGCCAGTAAACCGGGACTAGCGGGGGGAGAGACCCAGTACTTC.

The gene calls are TRBV30 and TRBJ1-1, with unresolved D. The CDR3 is made up of 13 amino acids. Trimming removed 4 bases at V and 1 base at J, with 10 bases between. In germline, CDR1 is GTSNPN, CDR2 SVGIG (reference sequence). CDR3 bases: TGTGCCTGGACCGAATCTTCGAACACTGAAGCTTTCTTT. This sequence encodes CAWTESSNTEAFF. Using reference TRBV30 and TRBJ1-1 for the parts outside the CDR3, the full variable domain is SQTIHQWPATLVQPVGSPLSLECTVEGTSNPNLYWYRQAAGRGLQLLFYSVGIGQISSEVPQNLSASRPQDRQFILSSKKLLLSDSGFYLCAWTESSNTEAFFGQGTRLTVV.

V and J are TRBV9 and TRBJ2-5; D is possibly TRBD1 (5 bases). Germline V lookup: CDR1 SGDLS, CDR2 YYNGEE. Trimming took off 6 bases at V and 1 base at J, with 10 bases between the two ends. There are 13 residues in the CDR3. For the CDR3, the DNA is TGTGCCAGCAACCGACAGAGCCAAGAGACCCAGTACTTC. It specifies CASNRQSQETQYF. Looking up the rest from reference TRBV9 and TRBJ2-5 gives the full variable domain: DSGVTQTPKHLITATGQRVTLRCSPRSGDLSVYWYQQSLDQGLQFLIQYYNGEERAKGNILERFSAQQFPDLHSELNLSSLELGDSALYFCASNRQSQETQYFGPGTRLLVL.

A few counts support this clone. The chain employs TRBV6-8 and TRBJ2-7, with 7 bases lining up with TRBD1. The CDR3 contains 15 residues. The ends lost 10 bases at V and 2 bases at J; junction bases unmatched: 14. Germline loops: CDR1 MNHGY, CDR2 SAAAGT. CDR3 loop: CAISLGRDSAYEQYF. CDR3 bases: TGTGCCATCAGCCTGGGTAGGGACAGTGCCTACGAGCAGTACTTC.

This sequence joins TRBV10-1 and TRBJ1-1; no reliable D call. Germline values: CDR1 WNHNN, CDR2 SYGVQD (reference sequence). V lost 6 bases to trimming and J lost 1 base, with 9 bases between them. CDR3 length equals 13 residues. CDR3 loop: CASSRSQNTEAFF. For the CDR3, the DNA is TGCGCCAGCAGCAGGTCCCAGAACACTGAAGCTTTCTTT.

J is TRBJ2-5 and V is TRBV14; possibly TRBD2 for D (6 bases). Trimming cost V 4 bases and J 7 bases, with 7 bases left between them. Germline V gene data show CDR1 as SGHDN and CDR2 as FVKESK. The CDR3 extends over 11 amino acids. The CDR3 protein is CASSPGGTQYF. CDR3 nucleotide sequence: TGTGCCAGCAGCCCCGGGGGGACCCAGTACTTC.

The count of this clone is one. The chain combines TRBV19 with TRBJ2-5; TRBD2 aligns across 13 bases. With 9 bases clipped from V and 1 base from J, the junction kept 5 bases outside the gene matches. CDR1 and CDR2 from the germline V gene are LNHDA and SQIVND (reference sequence). The CDR3 length is 15 residues. The CDR3 region is CASRTSGRAQETQYF. The CDR3 DNA is TGTGCCAGCCGCACTAGCGGGAGGGCCCAAGAGACCCAGTACTTC.

The genes are TRBV5-1 and TRBJ1-1; 11 nucleotides align to TRBD1. The CDR3 is 16 amino acids. V lost 5 bases and J lost 7; bases outside the gene matches: 13. Germline V gene lookup returns CDR1 SGHRS and CDR2 YFSETQ. CDR3 in DNA: TGCGCCAGCAGTCGAAGTCCAGGGACAGGGGGTAATGAAGCTTTCTTT. Amino acid sequence: CASSRSPGTGGNEAFF.

The chain combines TRBV9 with TRBJ2-1; D remains unclear. CDR1 and CDR2 from the germline V gene are SGDLS and YYNGEE. CDR3 length equals 14 residues. V was cut by 0 bases and J by 1 base, with 5 bases left in between. CDR3 region: CASSVVGSYNEQFF. CDR3 DNA: TGTGCCAGCAGCGTAGTCGGTTCCTACAATGAGCAGTTCTTC.

The genes are TRBV11-3 and TRBJ2-3; 7 nucleotides line up with TRBD1. Germline CDR1 reads SGHNT; CDR2 reads YENEEA. The CDR3 extends over 14 amino acids. Losses at the gene ends were 6 bases for V and 0 bases for J; bases not matched to a gene: 3. The CDR3 here is CASRPDRSTDTQYF. DNA of the CDR3: TGTGCCAGCAGACCGGACAGGAGCACAGATACGCAGTATTTT.

The chain uses TRBV11-3 and TRBJ2-2; D gene unclear. The CDR3 has 14 amino acids. V lost 4 bases, J lost 4 bases, and 10 bases lay in between. Germline assignment: CDR1 SGHNT and CDR2 YENEEA. DNA of the CDR3: TGTGCCAGCAGCTCATGGCAGTTCACCGGGGAGCTGTTTTTT. This translates into CASSSWQFTGELFF.

This chain links TRBV19 with TRBJ1-1; possibly TRBD1 for D (6 bases). V lost 7 bases to trimming and J lost 5 bases, with 20 bases between them. Germline V gene lookup returns CDR1 LNHDA and CDR2 SQIVND (reference sequence). This CDR3 spans 15 amino acids. The CDR3 nucleotides read TGTGCCAGTAATAGTTTCACAGGGTGGGTGACTGAAGCTTTCTTT. Translating gives CASNSFTGWVTEAFF.

The chain carries TRBV11-3 and TRBJ2-1; 14 bases agree with TRBD2. V was clipped by 5 bases and J by 4 bases; unmatched bases: 7. The CDR3 is 17 amino acids. Germline lookup yields CDR1 SGHNT and CDR2 YENEEA. DNA of the CDR3: TGTGCCAGCAGCCCGGGACTAGCGGGAGTATTTTACAATGAGCAGTTCTTC. Translated: CASSPGLAGVFYNEQFF.

V and J are TRBV19 and TRBJ2-1; D is unresolved. The CDR3 is made up of 13 amino acids. Trimming stripped 3 bases from V and 0 bases from J, with 3 bases between. In germline, CDR1 is LNHDA, CDR2 SQIVND (reference sequence). CDR3 nucleotide sequence: TGTGCCAGTAGTATTGACTCCTACAATGAGCAGTTCTTC. It translates to CASSIDSYNEQFF. Combining the CDR3 with reference TRBV19 and TRBJ2-1 gives the whole variable domain DGGITQSPKYLFRKEGQNVTLSCEQNLNHDAMYWYRQDPGQGLRLIYYSQIVNDFQKGDIAEGYSVSREKKESFPLTVTSAQKNPTAFYLCASSIDSYNEQFFGPGTRLTVL.